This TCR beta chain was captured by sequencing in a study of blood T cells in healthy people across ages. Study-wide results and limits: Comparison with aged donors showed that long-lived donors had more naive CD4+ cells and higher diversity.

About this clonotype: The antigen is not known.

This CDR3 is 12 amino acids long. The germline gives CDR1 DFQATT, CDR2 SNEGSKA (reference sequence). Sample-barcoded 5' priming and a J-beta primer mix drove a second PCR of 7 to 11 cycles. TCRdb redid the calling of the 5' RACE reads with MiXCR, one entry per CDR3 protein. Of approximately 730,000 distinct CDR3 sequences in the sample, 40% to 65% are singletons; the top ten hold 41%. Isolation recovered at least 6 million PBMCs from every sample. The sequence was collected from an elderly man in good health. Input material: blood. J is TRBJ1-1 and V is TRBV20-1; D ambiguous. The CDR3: CTGVAENTEAFF. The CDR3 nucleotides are TGCACCGGGGTAGCTGAGAACACTGAAGCTTTCTTT.